Each of the 6 T cell receptor beta chains below was sequenced from the same sample in a study of blood T cell repertoires in COVID-19. Using immunoSEQ multiplex PCR, the repertoire was profiled, and TCRdb retains in-frame clones only, with some absent. Of under 400,000 clones listed, approximately 89% are singletons. Sample: peripheral blood. These receptors all come from a woman between 25 and 40 years old with COVID-19, enrolled during active disease.

The chain uses TRBV12-3 or TRBV12-4 and TRBJ1-4; D unresolved. The CDR3 totals 13 residues. Trimming removed 10 bases from V and 9 bases from J, with 18 bases in between. Written as DNA, the CDR3 is TGTGCCACCGGGGTGGAAGGCGTGAAAAAACTGTTTTTT. Its translation is CATGVEGVKKLFF.

V usage is TRBV4-1 and J usage is TRBJ2-7; 7 nucleotides match TRBD2. Germline V gene sequence: CDR1 MGHRA, CDR2 YSYEKL. CDR3 length equals 14 residues. Unmatched junction bases numbered 2, after V lost 1 base and J lost 2 bases. This CDR3 is CASSQGRGAYEQYF. CDR3 bases: TGCGCCAGCAGCCAAGGTCGGGGGGCCTACGAGCAGTACTTC.

The gene calls are TRBV19 and TRBJ1-5, with D tentatively TRBD1 (6 bases). Looked up from germline, CDR1 is LNHDA and CDR2 is SQIVND (reference sequence). The CDR3 covers 15 residues. Trimming stripped 7 bases from V and 3 bases from J, with 16 bases between. CDR3 loop: CASIKVSGDNQPQHF. CDR3 DNA: TGTGCCAGTATTAAGGTTTCAGGGGACAATCAGCCCCAGCATTTT.

The chain links TRBV2 to TRBJ2-7; D is uncertain. This CDR3 is built from 12 residues. Trimming took 8 bases from V and 0 from J, leaving 8 bases between them. Germline V gene data show CDR1 as SNHLY and CDR2 as FYNNEI. The CDR3 region has the DNA TGTGCCAGCGCAGTAAGCTCCTACGAGCAGTACTTC. The encoded protein is CASAVSSYEQYF.

The CDR3 nucleotides read TGTGCCAGCTCAGTACAGGGGGCTTCTGGGGCCAACGTCCTGACTTTC. Translating gives CASSVQGASGANVLTF. This chain uses TRBV18 with TRBJ2-6; 9 positions match TRBD1. The CDR3 is 16 amino acids. In germline, CDR1 is KGHSH, CDR2 LQKENI. Trimming took 5 bases from V and 1 from J; bases not matched to a gene: 3.

The chain joins TRBV5-8 to TRBJ2-1, with 13 bases lining up with TRBD2. The CDR3 is 17 amino acids. Per germline, CDR1 SGHTS and CDR2 YDEGEE. The V gene end was trimmed by 4 bases and the J gene end by 3 bases; junction bases not matched to a gene: 7. CDR3 region: CASSPPTSGRYYNEQFF. For the CDR3, the DNA is TGTGCCAGCAGCCCTCCGACTAGCGGGAGGTACTACAATGAGCAGTTCTTC.